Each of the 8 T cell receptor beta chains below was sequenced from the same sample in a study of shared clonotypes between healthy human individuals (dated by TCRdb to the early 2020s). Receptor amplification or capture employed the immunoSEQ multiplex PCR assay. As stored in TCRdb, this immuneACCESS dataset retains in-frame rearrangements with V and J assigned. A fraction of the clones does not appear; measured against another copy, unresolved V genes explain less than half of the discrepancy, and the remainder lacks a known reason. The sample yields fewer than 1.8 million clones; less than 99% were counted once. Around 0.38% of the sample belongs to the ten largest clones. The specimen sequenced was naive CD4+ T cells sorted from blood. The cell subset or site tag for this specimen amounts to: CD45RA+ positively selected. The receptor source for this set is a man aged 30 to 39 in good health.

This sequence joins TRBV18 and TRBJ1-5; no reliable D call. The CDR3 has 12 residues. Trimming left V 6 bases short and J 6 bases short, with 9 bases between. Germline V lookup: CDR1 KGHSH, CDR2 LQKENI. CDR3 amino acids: CASSGDSQPQHF. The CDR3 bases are TGTGCCAGCTCCGGGGATTCTCAGCCCCAGCATTTT.

The CDR3 DNA is TGTGCTAGTGCCACAGTTTCTGGGGGTGAAGCTTTCTTT. Protein sequence: CASATVSGGEAFF. The rearrangement links TRBV12-5 to TRBJ1-1; D is possibly TRBD1 (5 bases). V lost 7 bases, J lost 7 bases, and 16 bases lay in between. The CDR3 spans 13 residues. Per germline, CDR1 LGHNT and CDR2 FRNRAP.

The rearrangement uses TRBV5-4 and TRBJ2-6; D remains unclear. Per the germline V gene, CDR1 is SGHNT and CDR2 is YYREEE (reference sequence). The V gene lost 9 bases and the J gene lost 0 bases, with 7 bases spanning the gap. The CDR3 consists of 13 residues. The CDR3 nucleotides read TGTGCCATCAGGATCTCTGGGGCCAACGTCCTGACTTTC. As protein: CAIRISGANVLTF.

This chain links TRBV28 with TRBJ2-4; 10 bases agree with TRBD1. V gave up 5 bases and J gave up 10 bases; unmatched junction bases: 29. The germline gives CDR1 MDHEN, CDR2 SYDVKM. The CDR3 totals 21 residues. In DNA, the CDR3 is TGTGCCAGCAGTCCACAATCAGGGACAGGGGTTCCGGCTGGGTGGTTGAGGATTCAGTACTTC. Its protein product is CASSPQSGTGVPAGWLRIQYF.

The CDR3: CASRGGWRHSTTEAFF. The DNA of the CDR3 is TGTGCCAGTAGGGGAGGGTGGCGACATTCAACCACTGAAGCTTTCTTT. The chain joins TRBV19 to TRBJ1-1; D not resolved. This CDR3 has 16 amino acids. V lost 6 bases, J lost 4 bases, and 21 bases lay in between. CDR1 is LNHDA and CDR2 is SQIVND in the germline V gene (reference sequence).

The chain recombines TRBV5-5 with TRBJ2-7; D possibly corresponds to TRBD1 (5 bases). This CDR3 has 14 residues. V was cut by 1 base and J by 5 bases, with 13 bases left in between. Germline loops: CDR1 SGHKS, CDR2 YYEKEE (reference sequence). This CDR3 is CASSLSVRVDEQYF. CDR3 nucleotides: TGTGCCAGCAGCTTGTCCGTCAGGGTGGACGAGCAGTACTTC.

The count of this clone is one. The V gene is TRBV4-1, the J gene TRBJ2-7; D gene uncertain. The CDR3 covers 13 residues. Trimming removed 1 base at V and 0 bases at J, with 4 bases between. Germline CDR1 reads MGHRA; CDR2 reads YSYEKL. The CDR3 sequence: CASSQGFSYEQYF. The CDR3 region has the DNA TGCGCCAGCAGCCAAGGGTTCTCCTACGAGCAGTACTTC.

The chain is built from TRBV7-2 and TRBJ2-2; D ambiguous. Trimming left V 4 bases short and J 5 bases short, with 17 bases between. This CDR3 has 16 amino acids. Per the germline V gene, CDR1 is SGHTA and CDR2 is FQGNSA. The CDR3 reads CASSSVGTRGTGELFF. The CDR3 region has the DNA TGTGCCAGCAGCTCCGTAGGAACCAGAGGTACCGGGGAGCTGTTTTTT.